Listed here are 14 T cell receptor beta chains from one sample, sequenced in a study of T cells in Graves' hyperthyroidism and ophthalmopathy. Amplified TCR beta CDR3 regions derived from RNA transcripts. HTBI primers were employed in a first-round RT-PCR of the TCR CDR3. TCRdb re-analysed the multiplex PCR reads in MiXCR, keeping a single row per CDR3 protein. The profile shows roughly 840,000 distinct CDR3 sequences, over 35% of them singletons. Source material: blood. The receptors were sampled from a man between 18 and 35 years old with Graves' hyperthyroidism.

V gene TRBV7-9 combines with J gene TRBJ2-2; D gene uncertain. There are 12 residues in the CDR3. Trimming left V 2 bases short and J 6 bases short, with 4 bases between. The germline CDR1 and CDR2 sequences are SEHNR and FQNEAQ (reference sequence). Written as DNA, the CDR3 is TGTGCCAGCAGCTTAAAATCCGGGGAGCTGTTTTTT. This sequence encodes CASSLKSGELFF.

The rearrangement joins TRBV2 to TRBJ1-2; no reliable D call. Germline V gene lookup returns CDR1 SNHLY and CDR2 FYNNEI. This CDR3 has 13 amino acids. Trimming stripped 6 bases from V and 5 bases from J, with 13 bases between. CDR3 sequence reads: CASSSLTEYGYTF. The CDR3 nucleotides are TGTGCCAGCAGCTCGCTAACCGAATATGGCTACACCTTC. The whole variable domain, remainder taken from reference TRBV2 and TRBJ1-2, is EPEVTQTPSHQVTQMGQEVILRCVPISNHLYFYWYRQILGQKVEFLVSFYNNEISEKSEIFDDQFSVERPDGSNFTLKIRSTKLEDSAMYFCASSSLTEYGYTFGSGTRLTVV.

The V and J genes are TRBV5-1 and TRBJ2-2; 9 bases are shared with TRBD1. The CDR3 consists of 15 residues. CDR1 is SGHRS and CDR2 is YFSETQ in the germline V gene. Trimming took 0 bases from V and 5 from J; bases not matched to a gene: 2. The CDR3 reads CASSLEQGATGELFF. As DNA, the CDR3 is TGCGCCAGCAGCTTGGAACAGGGGGCAACCGGGGAGCTGTTTTTT.

This clonotype was detected only a few times. The germline gene is not matched at one end of the junction; a read error may be the cause. The chain has TRBV2 and TRBJ1-1; D is unresolved. Germline V lookup: CDR1 SNHLY, CDR2 FYNNEI. There are 14 residues in the CDR3. CDR3 amino acids: CASSQEVGRTEAFF. DNA for the CDR3: TGCGCCAGCAGCCAAGAGGTGGGTCGCACTGAAGCTTTCTTT.

This clonotype has a count of ten or more. The V call is TRBV25-1, the J call TRBJ1-3; unclear D gene. CDR3 length: 14 residues. Between the trimmed V and J ends, which lost 6 bases and 9 bases, there was a span of 18 bases. Germline V gives CDR1 MGHDK, CDR2 SYGVNS. As DNA, the CDR3 is TGTGCCAGCAGGCCTTCCGAGGCCGGCGGCACCATATATTTT. As protein: CASRPSEAGGTIYF.

The genes are TRBV20-1 and TRBJ2-2, with 8 nucleotides matching TRBD1. Germline assignment: CDR1 DFQATT and CDR2 SNEGSKA (reference sequence). V was clipped by 6 bases and J by 6 bases; unmatched bases: 9. The CDR3 loop spans 14 amino acids. The CDR3 nucleotides are TGCAGTGCCCTGGACAGGGAAAACGCCGGGGAGCTGTTTTTT. Protein sequence: CSALDRENAGELFF.

This clonotype has ten or more counts. J is TRBJ1-5 and V is TRBV5-5; D remains ambiguous. Deletions cut 2 bases from V and 1 base from J, with 13 bases between. The CDR3 spans 16 residues. Per germline, CDR1 SGHKS and CDR2 YYEKEE (reference sequence). Here the CDR3 reads CASSFSQVKSNQPQHF. The CDR3 DNA follows: TGTGCCAGCAGCTTCAGCCAGGTTAAGAGCAATCAGCCCCAGCATTTT. Together with reference TRBV5-5 and TRBJ1-5, the CDR3 gives the full variable domain: DAGVTQSPTHLIKTRGQQVTLRCSPISGHKSVSWYQQVLGQGPQFIFQYYEKEERGRGNFPDRFSARQFPNYSSELNVNALLLGDSALYLCASSFSQVKSNQPQHFGDGTRLSIL.

To note about this clonotype: A much more abundant neighbour one base away suggests this may be a read error. V gene TRBV24-1 combines with J gene TRBJ2-7; the D call may be TRBD1 or TRBD2 (5 bases each). CDR3 size: 12 residues. The germline gives CDR1 KGHDR, CDR2 SFDVKD. This CDR3 reads CASSDRGVGQYF. The DNA of the CDR3 is TGTGCCTCCAGTGATCGAGGGGTCGGGCAGTACTTC.

A few counts support this clonotype. V and J are TRBV20-1 and TRBJ1-5; the D gene is possibly TRBD1 (6 bases). This CDR3 has 12 amino acids. Germline loops: CDR1 DFQATT, CDR2 SNEGSKA (reference sequence). Trimming left V 5 bases short and J 6 bases short, with 11 bases between. The CDR3 nucleotides are TGCAGTGCTGGGGGGGGCGGTCAGCCCCAGCATTTT. This encodes CSAGGGGQPQHF.

J is TRBJ1-6 and V is TRBV25-1; 7 bases agree with TRBD1. The CDR3 consists of 12 residues. The germline gives CDR1 MGHDK, CDR2 SYGVNS. The CDR3 bases are TGTGCTCGGACAGGCGAGAATTCACCCCTCCACTTT. Its protein product is CARTGENSPLHF.

Remarks on this clonotype: A much larger clone is a single base away; this may be a read error. The V call is TRBV12-3 or TRBV12-4, the J call TRBJ1-1; D gene uncertain. The CDR3 extends over 12 amino acids. CDR3 protein: CASSDTWTEALF. CDR3 coding DNA: TGTGCCAGCAGTGATACTTGGACTGAAGCTCTCTTT.

This clonotype was picked up a small number of times. This sequence joins TRBV7-3 and TRBJ1-5; the D gene is possibly TRBD1 (5 bases). Germline V lookup: CDR1 SGHTA, CDR2 FQGTGA. The CDR3 spans 14 residues. Deletions cut 0 bases from V and 9 bases from J, with 12 bases between. This CDR3 reads CASSLTADQGPQHF. DNA for the CDR3: TGTGCCAGCAGCTTAACCGCGGACCAGGGGCCCCAGCATTTT.

As to this clonotype: A read error is possible here, since a much larger clone lies one base away. This chain connects TRBV10-2 to TRBJ1-6; tentatively, D is TRBD1 (5 bases). Germline V gene data show CDR1 as WSHSY and CDR2 as SAAADI. Deletions cut 2 bases from V and 5 bases from J, with 10 bases between. CDR3 size: 15 residues. The CDR3 is CASSERGPHNSPLHF. In nucleotides, the CDR3 is TGCGCCAGCAGTGAGAGGGGACCCCATAATTCACCCCTCCACTTT.

This clonotype was seen a handful of times. CDR3 DNA: TGCAGTGCTACCCGGACGGTGAACACCGGGGAGCTGTTTTTT. Translating gives CSATRTVNTGELFF. J is TRBJ2-2 and V is TRBV20-1; no definite D call. V dropped 4 bases and J dropped 1 base, with 10 bases sitting between them. This CDR3 comprises 14 residues. Germline-derived CDR1 and CDR2 are DFQATT and SNEGSKA (reference sequence).